The 31 T cell receptor beta chains in this list originate from one sample, sequenced in a study of T cell repertoires in cytomegalovirus infection. MiXCR, applied by TCRdb to the reads, yields one record per CDR3 protein. The data show roughly 120,000 distinct CDR3 sequences, around 28% seen once. These receptors lack a known antigen. Material: CD8+ T cells from cultured PBMCs, obtained from culture after CMV antigen stimulation. The receptors were gathered from a human donor in good health (CMV status not recorded). Some clones in this sample may be carry-over from other donors' samples.

The chain recombines TRBV24-1 with TRBJ1-2, with 7 bases that match TRBD1. CDR1 is KGHDR, CDR2 SFDVKD, per germline. V shed 4 bases, J shed 4 bases, and the junction held 5 bases outside the gene matches. The CDR3 totals 14 residues. CDR3 bases: TGTGCCACCAGTGAGCCGGGACAGAGCTATGGCTACACCTTC. It yields the protein CATSEPGQSYGYTF.

This clonotype was recorded a few times. The J gene is TRBJ1-5, the V gene TRBV28; the D is unclear. Trimming cost V 6 bases and J 6 bases, with 12 bases left between them. The CDR3 spans 13 residues. The germline gives CDR1 MDHEN, CDR2 SYDVKM. The chain's CDR3 is CASSPGVAQPQHF. For the CDR3, the DNA is TGTGCCAGCAGCCCCGGGGTTGCTCAGCCCCAGCATTTT. Full variable domain (outside the CDR3, taken from reference TRBV28 and TRBJ1-5): DVKVTQSSRYLVKRTGEKVFLECVQDMDHENMFWYRQDPGLGLRLIYFSYDVKMKEKGDIPEGYSVSREKKERFSLILESASTNQTSMYLCASSPGVAQPQHFGDGTRLSIL.

This clonotype was detected ten times or more. V gene TRBV12-3 or TRBV12-4 combines with J gene TRBJ2-2; no reliable D call. V was cut by 8 bases and J by 5 bases, with 6 bases left in between. The CDR3 extends over 11 amino acids. CDR3 amino acids: CASEATGELFF. DNA of the CDR3: TGTGCCAGCGAGGCAACCGGGGAGCTGTTTTTT.

This sequence joins TRBV7-2 and TRBJ2-7; D unclear. The V and J ends lost 0 bases and 2 bases respectively, with 5 bases between them. The CDR3 extends over 13 amino acids. Germline loops: CDR1 SGHTA, CDR2 FQGNSA. The CDR3 is CASSLAGTYEQYF. DNA for the CDR3: TGTGCCAGCAGCTTAGCGGGCACCTACGAGCAGTACTTC.

The rearrangement uses TRBV24-1 and TRBJ2-2, with TRBD2 matching over 7 bases. V shed 3 bases, J shed 3 bases, and the junction held 3 bases outside the gene matches. Germline loops: CDR1 KGHDR, CDR2 SFDVKD. The CDR3 is made up of 15 amino acids. Here the CDR3 DNA reads TGTGCCACCAGTGATGGGCGGGGGTACACCGGGGAGCTGTTTTTT. This sequence encodes CATSDGRGYTGELFF.

Many counts were recorded for this clonotype. The gene calls are TRBV12-3 or TRBV12-4 and TRBJ1-2, with 11 nucleotides matching TRBD1. The length of the CDR3 is 16 residues. V lost 3 bases and J lost 7; bases outside the gene matches: 10. CDR3 sequence reads: CASSFGPGTGGSGYTF. CDR3 sequence (DNA): TGTGCCAGCAGTTTTGGCCCCGGGACAGGGGGTTCTGGCTACACCTTC.

This clonotype was counted ten times or more. The gene calls are TRBV25-1 and TRBJ1-3, with TRBD1 as a possible D gene (5 bases). The CDR3 sequence is 14 residues long. V dropped 5 bases and J dropped 4 bases, with 12 bases sitting between them. The germline gives CDR1 MGHDK, CDR2 SYGVNS. The CDR3 protein is CASSWGFGGNTIYF. As DNA, the CDR3 is TGTGCCAGCAGTTGGGGGTTCGGAGGAAACACCATATATTTT.

This clonotype was recorded many times. The chain employs TRBV12-3 or TRBV12-4 and TRBJ1-1; unclear D gene. The CDR3 consists of 13 residues. V was shortened by 2 bases and J by 1 base, with 5 bases between the two germline ends. The CDR3 bases are TGTGCCAGCAGTTTACCTTCGAACACTGAAGCTTTCTTT. Its protein product is CASSLPSNTEAFF.

The chain employs TRBV6-8 and TRBJ2-7, with D tentatively TRBD1 or TRBD2 (5 bases each). The ends were cut back, 1 base at V and 0 bases at J, with 7 bases in the middle. Germline lookup yields CDR1 MNHGY and CDR2 SAAAGT. This CDR3 comprises 14 residues. As DNA, the CDR3 is TGTGCCAGCAGTTACTTCGGGGCCTCCTACGAGCAGTACTTC. Its translation: CASSYFGASYEQYF.

This clonotype turned up a few times. V is TRBV4-1 and J is TRBJ1-4; 10 bases map to TRBD1. After removal of 4 bases from V and 3 bases from J, the junction contained 14 bases not matched to a gene. The CDR3 is 19 residues long. Germline CDR1 MGHRA, CDR2 YSYEKL. In DNA, the CDR3 is TGCGCCAGCAGCCTTATGACCCGGGACAGGGGTTATGCTAATGAAAAACTGTTTTTT. Its translation is CASSLMTRDRGYANEKLFF.

The V call is TRBV9, the J call TRBJ2-3; D is unresolved. CDR3 length: 14 residues. Germline V gene data show CDR1 as SGDLS and CDR2 as YYNGEE. The V end was cut by 2 bases, the J end by 4 bases, with 11 bases between. CDR3 residues: CASSVIPGADTQYF. The DNA for the CDR3 is TGTGCCAGCAGCGTTATCCCCGGCGCAGATACGCAGTATTTT.

Points on this clonotype: Its ends do not fully match the called genes, so a read error is possible. The V call is TRBV7-6, the J call TRBJ2-3, with D possibly TRBD2 on 6 matching bases. Germline CDR1 is SGHVS and CDR2 is FNYEAQ. The CDR3 consists of 15 residues. The CDR3 DNA reads TGTGCCGGCAGCTTGGGCGGGACCCGCGGTGATACGCAGTATTTT. As protein: CAGSLGGTRGDTQYF.

The chain employs TRBV27 and TRBJ2-1; D perhaps matches TRBD2 (7 bases). The CDR3 loop spans 15 amino acids. The ends were cut back, 7 bases at V and 0 bases at J, with 13 bases in the middle. Germline V gives CDR1 MNHEY, CDR2 SMNVEV (reference sequence). Here the CDR3 reads CASNKGGSSYNEQFF. The CDR3 DNA is TGTGCCAGCAACAAGGGGGGGAGCTCCTACAATGAGCAGTTCTTC.

This clonotype was observed once. The chain has TRBV28 and TRBJ1-1; D remains unclear. This CDR3 is built from 13 residues. V lost 3 bases, J lost 7 bases, and 12 bases lay in between. Germline-derived CDR1 and CDR2 are MDHEN and SYDVKM. The CDR3 DNA follows: TGTGCCAGCAGTTTGTTAATCCACAGTGAAGCTTTCTTT. It is translated as CASSLLIHSEAFF.

The rearrangement joins TRBV27 to TRBJ1-5; 7 bases fit TRBD1. There are 13 residues in the CDR3. Germline V CDR1 and CDR2: MNHEY, SMNVEV (reference sequence). J was trimmed by 2 bases and V by 5 bases; bases with no gene match: 0. CDR3 protein: CASSGTGNQPQHF. The DNA for the CDR3 is TGTGCCAGCAGTGGGACAGGCAATCAGCCCCAGCATTTT.

This clonotype appeared a few times. The chain is built from TRBV19 and TRBJ2-3; D ambiguous. CDR1 and CDR2 from the germline V gene are LNHDA and SQIVND (reference sequence). The length of the CDR3 is 13 residues. V shed 3 bases and J shed 2 bases, with 6 bases lying between them. As DNA, the CDR3 is TGTGCCAGTAGTATGCTAGTCACAGATACGCAGTATTTT. Its translation is CASSMLVTDTQYF.

The sample holds many counts of this clonotype. The chain has TRBV7-3 and TRBJ1-5, with 9 bases lining up with TRBD1. Unmatched junction bases numbered 11, after V lost 5 bases and J lost 9 bases. The germline V gene encodes CDR1 SGHTA and CDR2 FQGTGA. This CDR3 has 15 residues. CDR3 loop: CASSILQGAVRPQHF. DNA of the CDR3: TGTGCCAGCAGCATACTACAGGGGGCGGTTCGGCCCCAGCATTTT.

The CDR3 DNA sequence: TGTGCCAGCATCGGAATGGGACAGGGCCAGAGATCCTACGAGCAGTACTTC. It yields the protein CASIGMGQGQRSYEQYF. V gene TRBV28 combines with J gene TRBJ2-7, with TRBD1 matching 9 bases. Germline values: CDR1 MDHEN, CDR2 SYDVKM. Losses at the gene ends were 7 bases for V and 1 base for J; bases not matched to a gene: 14. The CDR3 is 17 residues long.

In its sample, this clonotype was seen many times. The V and J genes are TRBV7-8 and TRBJ2-2, with D perhaps TRBD1 (6 bases). The V gene's germline CDR1 is SGHVS and CDR2 FQNEAQ. The CDR3 has 16 amino acids. V was pared by 4 bases and J by 5 bases, with 17 bases between. The DNA for the CDR3 is TGTGCCAGCAGCTCACCTCAGGGGCCTGGGACCGGGGAGCTGTTTTTT. It specifies CASSSPQGPGTGELFF.

The sample holds many counts of this clonotype. V usage is TRBV7-2 and J usage is TRBJ2-3; D perhaps matches TRBD1 (5 bases). Germline assignment: CDR1 SGHTA and CDR2 FQGNSA. CDR3 length: 13 amino acids. Trimming took 3 bases from V and 5 from J, leaving 9 bases between them. Here the CDR3 DNA reads TGTGCCAGCAGCTTTATTACAGGAGATACGCAGTATTTT. Translation gives CASSFITGDTQYF. The full variable domain, in which reference TRBV7-2 and TRBJ2-3 provide the parts outside the CDR3, is GAGVSQSPSNKVTEKGKDVELRCDPISGHTALYWYRQSLGQGLEFLIYFQGNSAPDKSGLPSDRFSAERTGGSVSTLTIQRTQQEDSAVYLCASSFITGDTQYFGPGTRLTVL.

This clonotype was counted at least ten times. The chain uses TRBV7-6 and TRBJ1-4; TRBD1 aligns across 7 bases. There are 15 residues in the CDR3. The V gene end was trimmed by 5 bases and the J gene end by 2 bases; junction bases not matched to a gene: 5. Germline CDR1 SGHVS, CDR2 FNYEAQ. The CDR3: CASSQRGRTNEKLFF. CDR3 DNA: TGTGCCAGCAGCCAGAGGGGGCGTACTAATGAAAAACTGTTTTTT. The whole variable domain, filled in from reference TRBV7-6 and TRBJ1-4, reads GAGVSQSPRYKVTKRGQDVALRCDPISGHVSLYWYRQALGQGPEFLTYFNYEAQQDKSGLPNDRFSAERPEGSISTLTIQRTEQRDSAMYRCASSQRGRTNEKLFFGSGTQLSVL.

The chain combines TRBV30 with TRBJ2-1; 8 bases are a match to TRBD2. The V gene's germline CDR1 is GTSNPN and CDR2 SVGIG (reference sequence). The CDR3 length is 14 residues. Unmatched junction bases numbered 0, after V lost 0 bases and J lost 2 bases. CDR3 DNA: TGTGCCTGGAGTGTAGCGGGAGCCTACAATGAGCAGTTCTTC. This translates into CAWSVAGAYNEQFF.

This clonotype was found a few times. J is TRBJ1-1 and V is TRBV7-6; tentatively, D is TRBD1 (6 bases). Trimming shortened V by 0 bases and J by 1 base, and 9 bases separated the two germline ends. From germline, CDR1 is SGHVS and CDR2 FNYEAQ. The CDR3 loop spans 15 amino acids. Here the CDR3 reads CASSLAPGANTEAFF. CDR3 bases: TGTGCCAGCAGCTTAGCGCCAGGGGCGAACACTGAAGCTTTCTTT.

This clonotype appeared a few times. The V gene is TRBV5-4, the J gene TRBJ1-2, with a weak D call TRBD1 (5 bases). CDR3 length equals 17 residues. V was trimmed by 0 bases and J by 0 bases, leaving 15 bases between them. Germline-derived CDR1 and CDR2 are SGHNT and YYREEE (reference sequence). The chain's CDR3 is CASSLAHRGPANYGYTF. The CDR3 nucleotides are TGTGCCAGCAGCTTGGCTCACCGGGGCCCAGCTAACTATGGCTACACCTTC.

This chain connects TRBV4-1 to TRBJ2-3; 8 bases are a match to TRBD2. Germline loops: CDR1 MGHRA, CDR2 YSYEKL. Trimming took 0 bases from V and 0 from J; bases not matched to a gene: 5. The CDR3 loop spans 17 amino acids. In DNA form, the CDR3 reads TGCGCCAGCAGCCAAGAGATGGGACTAGGCAGCACAGATACGCAGTATTTT. This gives the protein CASSQEMGLGSTDTQYF.

This clonotype was seen at least ten times. The CDR3 region has the DNA TGTGCCAGCAGTTTCGGACTCTTGGTTGCGGACAATGAGCAGTTCTTC. It yields the protein CASSFGLLVADNEQFF. The chain has TRBV12-3 or TRBV12-4 and TRBJ2-1, with a tentative D call TRBD2 (5 bases). Trimming stripped 3 bases from V and 5 bases from J, with 17 bases between. This CDR3 is built from 16 residues.

The genes are TRBV20-1 and TRBJ1-1, with 8 bases that match TRBD1. CDR1 and CDR2 (germline): DFQATT, SNEGSKA (reference sequence). The CDR3 covers 13 residues. After removal of 5 bases from V and 4 bases from J, the junction contained 6 bases not matched to a gene. The CDR3 reads CSAPNRGGTEAFF. CDR3 DNA: TGCAGTGCTCCAAACAGGGGGGGCACTGAAGCTTTCTTT.

The chain links TRBV18 to TRBJ2-3; 8 positions match TRBD1. This CDR3 is built from 16 residues. V shed 3 bases and J 0 bases; nucleotides not matched to a gene: 5. Germline CDR1 reads KGHSH; CDR2 reads LQKENI. The CDR3, as DNA: TGTGCCAGCTCACCCGACAGGGGATCCAGCACAGATACGCAGTATTTT. Amino acids: CASSPDRGSSTDTQYF.

This clonotype was recorded a few times. J is TRBJ2-2 and V is TRBV7-9; tentatively, D is TRBD1 (5 bases). Germline assignment: CDR1 SEHNR and CDR2 FQNEAQ (reference sequence). This CDR3 spans 15 amino acids. Trimming took off 4 bases at V and 4 bases at J, with 13 bases between the two ends. DNA of the CDR3: TGTGCCAGCAGCTCCCCGACAGAAACCACCGGGGAGCTGTTTTTT. As protein: CASSSPTETTGELFF.

V usage is TRBV12-3 or TRBV12-4 and J usage is TRBJ1-1; TRBD1 matches 8 bases. V was clipped by 11 bases and J by 8 bases; unmatched bases: 13. There are 13 residues in the CDR3. Written as DNA, the CDR3 is TGTGCCGGCCACCCGACAGGGGCGGTAGAAGCTTTCTTT. This encodes CAGHPTGAVEAFF.

A few counts support this clonotype. The V gene is TRBV10-3, the J gene TRBJ2-7; 8 positions agree with TRBD1. The germline V gene encodes CDR1 ENHRY and CDR2 SYGVKD. The CDR3 extends over 15 amino acids. Trimming removed 3 bases from V and 2 bases from J; junction bases left unmatched: 6. DNA of the CDR3: TGTGCCATCAGTGAAGGGGGACAGGCGACCTACGAGCAGTACTTC. It specifies CAISEGGQATYEQYF.